A single sample gave rise to the 10 T cell receptor beta chains below, sequenced in a study of T cell changes during pregnancy in multiple sclerosis. Assay: immunoSEQ multiplex PCR; the TCRdb copy retains only in-frame clones and omits some. The data show 30,000 to 40,000 clones, approximately 91% seen once. The sequencing here drew on CD4+ T cells from peripheral blood mononuclear cells, taken in the third trimester of pregnancy. These receptors all come from a female donor in good health, enrolled as a control in a pregnancy study.

This sequence joins TRBV9 and TRBJ2-1; D gene unclear. V lost 4 bases and J 0 bases, leaving 11 bases between the germline ends. The CDR3 spans 15 residues. Looked up from germline, CDR1 is SGDLS and CDR2 is YYNGEE. The CDR3 loop reads CASSRSESSYNEQFF. The CDR3 DNA sequence: TGTGCCAGCAGCCGGAGCGAGAGCTCCTACAATGAGCAGTTCTTC.

This rearrangement joins TRBV11-3 to TRBJ2-3, with 12 bases fitting TRBD2. From germline, CDR1 is SGHNT and CDR2 YENEEA. The length of the CDR3 is 15 residues. The V gene end was trimmed by 3 bases and the J gene end by 4 bases; junction bases not matched to a gene: 2. CDR3 loop: CASSFGTSGSDTQYF. CDR3 bases: TGTGCCAGCAGCTTTGGGACTAGCGGGTCAGATACGCAGTATTTT.

This clone was seen more than once but under ten times. The rearrangement uses TRBV2 and TRBJ2-1, with TRBD2 matching over 10 bases. The V gene end was trimmed by 5 bases and the J gene end by 2 bases; junction bases not matched to a gene: 3. The CDR3 consists of 15 residues. Germline-derived CDR1 and CDR2 are SNHLY and FYNNEI. The CDR3: CASSSTSGTYNEQFF. CDR3 sequence (DNA): TGTGCCAGCAGTAGCACTAGCGGGACCTACAATGAGCAGTTCTTC.

The chain employs TRBV11-2 and TRBJ2-7; D might be TRBD1 (6 bases). This CDR3 has 14 amino acids. The V and J ends lost 1 base and 0 bases respectively, with 7 bases between them. CDR1 is SGHAT and CDR2 is FQNNGV in the germline V gene. The CDR3 loop reads CASSLGRGSYEQYF. The CDR3 nucleotides read TGTGCCAGCAGCTTAGGCAGGGGCTCCTACGAGCAGTACTTC.

The chain joins TRBV7-9 to TRBJ1-1; the D gene is possibly TRBD1 (5 bases). Per germline, CDR1 SEHNR and CDR2 FQNEAQ (reference sequence). The CDR3 has 13 residues. With 5 bases removed from V and 8 bases from J, the gap between germline ends came to 15 bases. The CDR3, as DNA: TGTGCCAGCAGCCCCATATCGGCAGGGGAAGCTTTCTTT. Its protein is CASSPISAGEAFF.

This clone was seen a handful of times. The rearrangement uses TRBV5-8 and TRBJ2-3, with TRBD2 identical over 7 bases. CDR1 is SGHTS, CDR2 YDEGEE, per germline. J was trimmed by 2 bases and V by 1 base; bases with no gene match: 7. The CDR3 covers 16 residues. This chain's CDR3 is CASSLYAGVVTDTQYF. CDR3 nucleotide sequence: TGTGCCAGCAGCTTGTATGCGGGAGTTGTCACAGATACGCAGTATTTT.

J is TRBJ1-3 and V is TRBV7-9; D gene ambiguous. This CDR3 comprises 15 residues. The germline gives CDR1 SEHNR, CDR2 FQNEAQ (reference sequence). Deletions cut 1 base from V and 0 bases from J, with 7 bases between. The CDR3 DNA reads TGTGCCAGCAGCTTAGGAGGCAGCTCTGGAAACACCATATATTTT. Protein sequence: CASSLGGSSGNTIYF.

The V and J genes are TRBV10-1 and TRBJ1-1, with 7 bases matching TRBD1. CDR1 and CDR2 (germline): WNHNN, SYGVQD (reference sequence). The J segment lost 1 base and the V segment lost 4 bases, leaving 3 bases of the junction unmatched. The CDR3 loop spans 14 amino acids. The CDR3 spells CASSAGQSNTEAFF. CDR3 coding DNA: TGCGCCAGCAGTGCGGGACAGTCGAACACTGAAGCTTTCTTT.

The rearrangement uses TRBV7-3 and TRBJ2-3; 14 bases line up with TRBD2. Trimming cost V 5 bases and J 0 bases; bases outside gene matches: 10. The CDR3 has 19 amino acids. CDR1 is SGHTA and CDR2 is FQGTGA in the germline V gene. CDR3 loop: CASSSPRLAGGPSTDTQYF. In nucleotides, the CDR3 is TGTGCCAGCAGCAGCCCCCGACTAGCGGGGGGGCCTAGCACAGATACGCAGTATTTT. The variable domain in full, completed from reference TRBV7-3 and TRBJ2-3, reads GAGVSQTPSNKVTEKGKYVELRCDPISGHTALYWYRQSLGQGPEFLIYFQGTGAADDSGLPNDRFFAVRPEGSVSTLKIQRTERGDSAVYLCASSSPRLAGGPSTDTQYFGPGTRLTVL.

The chain couples TRBV25-1 to TRBJ2-1, with a weak D call TRBD2 (5 bases). Germline loops: CDR1 MGHDK, CDR2 SYGVNS. Trimming took 2 bases from V and 9 from J, leaving 20 bases between them. The CDR3 is 16 amino acids. The CDR3 bases are TGTGCCAGCAGTGAACCGCCAGGCCGCGGGCTTGTTGAGCAGTTCTTC. This gives the protein CASSEPPGRGLVEQFF.